Each of the 28 T cell receptor beta chains below was sequenced from the same sample in a study of radiotherapy plus CTLA-4 blockade in lung cancer. The method was immunoSEQ multiplex PCR; TCRdb's version includes in-frame clones alone and lacks a portion of them. The data contain about 38,000 clones, approximately 86% of them singletons. The material sequenced was peripheral blood, taken from a patient treated with radiotherapy plus ipilimumab. All receptors derive from a human donor with non-small cell lung cancer whose response to radiotherapy plus ipilimumab could not be evaluated.

The chain has TRBV6-4 and TRBJ1-2; weak D call: TRBD1 (6 bases). The ends were cut back, 9 bases at V and 6 bases at J, with 17 bases in the middle. The CDR3 is 13 amino acids. The germline V gene encodes CDR1 MRHNA and CDR2 SNTAGT. CDR3 sequence (DNA): TGTGCCAGTCCTCTCGCAGGGGCAGATGGCTACACCTTC. Its translation is CASPLAGADGYTF.

The J gene is TRBJ2-7, the V gene TRBV7-8; 8 bases agree with TRBD2. This CDR3 has 16 residues. Germline CDR1 and CDR2: SGHVS and FQNEAQ. V shed 8 bases, J shed 4 bases, and the junction held 16 bases outside the gene matches. The CDR3 protein is CASYTAPRGGVYEQYF. DNA of the CDR3: TGTGCCAGCTATACGGCCCCCCGGGGGGGCGTATACGAGCAGTACTTC.

The rearrangement links TRBV2 to TRBJ1-2; 8 nucleotides agree with TRBD1. The CDR3 totals 13 residues. The germline V gene has CDR1 SNHLY and CDR2 FYNNEI. V was clipped by 6 bases and J by 7 bases; unmatched bases: 7. CDR3 coding DNA: TGTGCCAGCAGCGTACAGGGGGGAGGTGGCTACACCTTC. Translated: CASSVQGGGGYTF.

The gene calls are TRBV7-2 and TRBJ2-1, with 8 nucleotides matching TRBD2. The CDR3 consists of 17 residues. With V trimmed by 6 bases and J by 7 bases, 17 bases remained unmatched. Germline CDR1 and CDR2: SGHTA and FQGNSA. CDR3 region: CASRYGLKRESGNEQFF. For the CDR3, the DNA is TGTGCCAGCAGGTACGGCCTGAAGCGGGAGAGTGGAAATGAGCAGTTCTTC.

V gene TRBV5-6 combines with J gene TRBJ2-4; D ambiguous. The germline V and J ends were trimmed by 0 bases and 5 bases, with 12 bases remaining between them. The germline V gene has CDR1 SGHDT and CDR2 YYEEEE. This CDR3 spans 15 amino acids. CDR3 residues: CASSLVRHEQNIQYF. CDR3 DNA: TGTGCCAGCAGCTTGGTGCGACACGAACAAAACATTCAGTACTTC.

CDR3 sequence: CASSLLGGSVVEQFF. CDR3 DNA: TGTGCCAGCAGTTTATTAGGCGGGAGTGTCGTGGAGCAGTTCTTC. This chain joins TRBV27 and TRBJ2-1, with 7 bases that match TRBD2. This CDR3 is built from 15 residues. V gave up 1 base and J gave up 10 bases; unmatched junction bases: 10. CDR1 and CDR2 from the germline V gene are MNHEY and SMNVEV (reference sequence).

CDR3 sequence (DNA): TGTGCCAGCAGTGAGGGGAAACTAGCGGGTCCCCTTTTAAGAGATACGCAGTATTTT. This sequence encodes CASSEGKLAGPLLRDTQYF. The chain employs TRBV6-1 and TRBJ2-3; the match to TRBD2 covers 9 bases. The germline CDR1 and CDR2 sequences are MNHNS and SASEGT. Trimming at V came to 3 bases and at J to 5 bases, leaving 18 bases not matched to a gene. There are 19 residues in the CDR3.

The J gene is TRBJ2-7, the V gene TRBV14; a possible D gene is TRBD2 (5 bases). The germline CDR1 and CDR2 sequences are SGHDN and FVKESK. Trimming shortened V by 6 bases and J by 7 bases, and 16 bases separated the two germline ends. This CDR3 spans 13 amino acids. The CDR3, as DNA: TGTGCCAGCAGGCCCGATGGGGAGCGGGAGCAGTACTTC. Translated: CASRPDGEREQYF.

The chain's CDR3 is CASSEARQGHSNQPQHF. CDR3 sequence (DNA): TGTGCCAGCAGTGAAGCGCGGCAGGGACATAGCAATCAGCCCCAGCATTTT. This rearrangement joins TRBV6-1 to TRBJ1-5; TRBD1 is a possible D gene (6 bases). The CDR3 is 17 residues long. CDR1 MNHNS and CDR2 SASEGT come from the germline V gene. The germline V and J ends were trimmed by 0 bases and 0 bases, with 12 bases remaining between them.

The V gene is TRBV27, the J gene TRBJ2-2; weak D call: TRBD2 (6 bases). The CDR3 covers 13 residues. Germline assignment: CDR1 MNHEY and CDR2 SMNVEV (reference sequence). V was trimmed by 6 bases and J by 4 bases, leaving 9 bases between them. As DNA, the CDR3 is TGTGCCAGCAGCACCGGGAGCACCGGGGAGCTGTTTTTT. It is translated as CASSTGSTGELFF.

The chain uses TRBV6-6 and TRBJ2-3; 13 bases agree with TRBD2. This CDR3 has 15 residues. Germline V CDR1 and CDR2: MNHNY, SVGAGI (reference sequence). V lost 7 bases to trimming and J lost 5 bases; unmatched junction nucleotides: 6. The CDR3: CASTTSGGAGDTQYF. The CDR3 DNA is TGTGCCAGCACTACTAGCGGGGGGGCCGGAGATACGCAGTATTTT.

The V call is TRBV27, the J call TRBJ2-1; D ambiguous. The CDR3 covers 13 residues. Germline V gives CDR1 MNHEY, CDR2 SMNVEV (reference sequence). V lost 5 bases, J lost 8 bases, and 13 bases lay in between. The DNA for the CDR3 is TGTGCCAGCAGTGTATACCCGAGGTATGAGCAGTTCTTC. Encoded protein: CASSVYPRYEQFF.

The sample holds a few counts of this clone. V and J are TRBV5-5 and TRBJ2-3, with a tentative D call TRBD2 (6 bases). Germline V gives CDR1 SGHKS, CDR2 YYEKEE (reference sequence). Deletions cut 4 bases from V and 6 bases from J, with 21 bases between. The CDR3 is 16 residues long. The CDR3 loop is CASSRGGAGPTDTQYF. As DNA, the CDR3 is TGTGCCAGCAGCCGGGGAGGCGCGGGGCCAACGGATACGCAGTATTTT.

The genes are TRBV28 and TRBJ1-4; the D gene is possibly TRBD1 (6 bases). Germline CDR1 reads MDHEN; CDR2 reads SYDVKM. The CDR3 spans 13 residues. The ends were cut back, 10 bases at V and 8 bases at J, with 17 bases in the middle. The CDR3 region has the DNA TGTGCCATCGCCTCAACAGGGAACGAAAAACTGTTTTTT. Its translation: CAIASTGNEKLFF.

This chain uses TRBV5-6 with TRBJ2-5; 12 nucleotides match TRBD2. The germline CDR1 and CDR2 sequences are SGHDT and YYEEEE. The CDR3 sequence is 15 residues long. After removal of 1 base from V and 5 bases from J, the junction contained 3 bases not matched to a gene. This CDR3 is CASSLMTSGSETQYF. CDR3 in DNA: TGTGCCAGCAGCTTGATGACTAGCGGGAGTGAGACCCAGTACTTC.

This chain links TRBV4-3 with TRBJ2-1, with 10 bases fitting TRBD2. Germline-derived CDR1 and CDR2 are LGHNA and YSLEER. V lost 4 bases, J lost 3 bases, and 9 bases stayed unmatched. The CDR3 has 17 amino acids. CDR3 sequence (DNA): TGCGCCAGCAGCCGCCTAGTCGGGACTAGCGACTACAATGAGCAGTTCTTC. Its protein product is CASSRLVGTSDYNEQFF.

This chain links TRBV28 with TRBJ1-2, with 7 bases that match TRBD1. Looked up from germline, CDR1 is MDHEN and CDR2 is SYDVKM. V lost 6 bases, J lost 4 bases, and 8 bases stayed unmatched. CDR3 length: 14 residues. CDR3 nucleotide sequence: TGTGCCAGCAGAGTGACAGGGCTAGGCTATGGCTACACCTTC. Translated: CASRVTGLGYGYTF.

The chain joins TRBV7-8 to TRBJ1-5; D not certain. V was pared by 8 bases and J by 5 bases, with 13 bases between. The germline V gene encodes CDR1 SGHVS and CDR2 FQNEAQ. There are 13 residues in the CDR3. DNA for the CDR3: TGTGCCAGCCGGGAGGGAACTTATCAGCCCCAGCATTTT. It specifies CASREGTYQPQHF.

The chain uses TRBV7-9 and TRBJ2-5; 8 bases align to TRBD1. The DNA matches TRBJ2-7 better at its end, which makes the J call doubtful. CDR1 is SEHNR and CDR2 is FQNEAQ in the germline V gene (reference sequence). This CDR3 contains 13 residues. This chain's CDR3 is CASTTGQGSEQYF. In nucleotides, the CDR3 is TGTGCCAGCACTACCGGACAGGGTAGCGAGCAGTACTTC.

The chain employs TRBV2 and TRBJ2-7; TRBD1 is a possible D gene (7 bases). Germline V gene data show CDR1 as SNHLY and CDR2 as FYNNEI. Trimming took 11 bases from V and 2 from J, leaving 19 bases between them. This CDR3 comprises 14 residues. The DNA of the CDR3 is TGTGCCTGCCGGACGCAGGGGGGTACCTACGAGCAGTACTTC. Translation gives CACRTQGGTYEQYF.

Of note for this clone: Other nucleotide sequences in the sample specify the same CDR3. J is TRBJ2-7 and V is TRBV23-1; the D gene is possibly TRBD2 (6 bases). TRBV23-1 is an open reading frame, and its role is uncertain. The V end was cut by 8 bases, the J end by 4 bases, with 15 bases between. The CDR3 length is 13 residues. Here the CDR3 DNA reads TGCGCCAGCCTACGGGGAGGACAATACGAGCAGTACTTC. It encodes CASLRGGQYEQYF.

The CDR3 loop is CASSTRTGRLGYTF. DNA for the CDR3: TGTGCCAGTAGTACCAGGACAGGGAGGCTTGGCTACACCTTC. This sequence joins TRBV19 and TRBJ1-2; 8 nucleotides match TRBD1. Germline CDR1 reads LNHDA; CDR2 reads SQIVND (reference sequence). The CDR3 has 14 residues. Trimming removed 4 bases from V and 7 bases from J; junction bases left unmatched: 8.

This clone was counted a single time. This chain connects TRBV5-1 to TRBJ1-1; 7 bases are shared with TRBD1. The CDR3 extends over 16 amino acids. Unmatched junction bases numbered 9, after V lost 4 bases and J lost 0 bases. Germline V lookup: CDR1 SGHRS, CDR2 YFSETQ. CDR3 bases: TGCGCCAGCAGCCCCCAGGGGGGCCCAATGAACACTGAAGCTTTCTTT. Translated, it gives CASSPQGGPMNTEAFF.

The chain is built from TRBV4-3 and TRBJ1-1; 7 bases agree with TRBD1. The CDR3 has 15 residues. Germline CDR1 LGHNA, CDR2 YSLEER. The ends lost 4 bases at V and 4 bases at J; junction bases unmatched: 9. CDR3 amino acids: CASSPHAGQVTEAFF. DNA for the CDR3: TGCGCCAGCAGCCCTCATGCCGGACAGGTCACTGAAGCTTTCTTT.

The V call is TRBV5-8, the J call TRBJ1-1; 8 positions agree with TRBD1. Trimming removed 3 bases from V and 3 bases from J; junction bases left unmatched: 1. The CDR3 is made up of 13 amino acids. Germline V lookup: CDR1 SGHTS, CDR2 YDEGEE. The CDR3 DNA reads as TGTGCCAGCAGCTCGGACAGGGACACTGAAGCTTTCTTT. It encodes CASSSDRDTEAFF.

This clone was observed a handful of times. This sequence joins TRBV2 and TRBJ2-7; possible D gene TRBD2, 6 bases. Trimming left V 4 bases short and J 0 bases short, with 16 bases between. CDR1 is SNHLY, CDR2 FYNNEI, per germline. The CDR3 is made up of 16 amino acids. The CDR3 DNA reads as TGTGCCAGCAGTGGGGGACTCGCCTACTTCTCCTACGAGCAGTACTTC. Its translation: CASSGGLAYFSYEQYF. Drawing the rest from reference TRBV2 and TRBJ2-7, the complete variable domain is EPEVTQTPSHQVTQMGQEVILRCVPISNHLYFYWYRQILGQKVEFLVSFYNNEISEKSEIFDDQFSVERPDGSNFTLKIRSTKLEDSAMYFCASSGGLAYFSYEQYFGPGTRLTVT.

Only a few counts were recorded for this clone. The chain links TRBV7-2 to TRBJ2-1; 9 bases match TRBD1. The V segment lost 4 bases and the J segment 9 bases; nucleotides outside the gene matches: 7. The CDR3 has 14 residues. CDR1 and CDR2 (germline): SGHTA, FQGNSA. DNA for the CDR3: TGTGCCAGCAGCTATGGCACAGGGGGCGTTGAGCAGTTCTTC. Translated, it gives CASSYGTGGVEQFF.

J is TRBJ2-6 and V is TRBV9, with 7 bases fitting TRBD1. This CDR3 is built from 18 residues. Trimming cost V 2 bases and J 0 bases; bases outside gene matches: 8. Germline CDR1 is SGDLS and CDR2 is YYNGEE. CDR3 loop: CASSVRQGQPSGANVLTF. In DNA form, the CDR3 reads TGTGCCAGCAGCGTGCGACAGGGCCAACCCTCTGGGGCCAACGTCCTGACTTTC.